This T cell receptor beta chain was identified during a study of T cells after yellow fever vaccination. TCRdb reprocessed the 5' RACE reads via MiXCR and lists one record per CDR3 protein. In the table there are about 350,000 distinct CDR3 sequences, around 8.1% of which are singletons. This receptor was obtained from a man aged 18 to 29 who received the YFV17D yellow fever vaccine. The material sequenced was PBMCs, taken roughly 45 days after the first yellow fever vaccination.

CDR3 DNA sequence: TGTGCCAGCAGCTTCGGGGGATCGGAGACCCAGTACTTC. Protein product: CASSFGGSETQYF. The rearrangement uses TRBV9 and TRBJ2-5; TRBD2 might be the D (6 bases). The CDR3 sequence is 13 residues long. Trimming took 4 bases from V and 5 from J, leaving 12 bases between them. CDR1 SGDLS and CDR2 YYNGEE come from the germline V gene.